The 26 T cell receptor beta chains in this list originate from one sample, sequenced in a study of CD8 T cells in ankylosing spondylitis. TCRdb redid the calling of the 5' RACE reads with MiXCR, one entry per CDR3 protein. Among over 100,000 distinct CDR3 sequences listed, about an eighth were seen once. The sample was blood, either unsorted or a sorted T cell fraction (not recorded which). The receptors originated from a female donor with ankylosing spondylitis or in good health (not recorded which).

Many counts were recorded for this clonotype. V gene TRBV5-5 combines with J gene TRBJ2-2, with 10 bases fitting TRBD2. After removal of 6 bases from V and 3 bases from J, the junction contained 8 bases not matched to a gene. CDR1 SGHKS and CDR2 YYEKEE come from the germline V gene (reference sequence). The CDR3 contains 16 residues. The chain's CDR3 is CASIKGGTSDTGELFF. CDR3 DNA: TGTGCCAGCATCAAGGGGGGGACTAGCGACACCGGGGAGCTGTTTTTT. Variable domain in full (rest from reference TRBV5-5 and TRBJ2-2): DAGVTQSPTHLIKTRGQQVTLRCSPISGHKSVSWYQQVLGQGPQFIFQYYEKEERGRGNFPDRFSARQFPNYSSELNVNALLLGDSALYLCASIKGGTSDTGELFFGEGSRLTVL.

This clonotype occurred many times. The J gene is TRBJ2-7, the V gene TRBV12-3 or TRBV12-4, with D unresolved. CDR3 length: 11 amino acids. Trimming removed 6 bases from V and 7 bases from J, with 10 bases in between. CDR3 sequence (DNA): TGTGCCAGCAGCCCCTCGAGGGAGCAGTACTTC. Translation: CASSPSREQYF.

Details on this clonotype: The conserved phenylalanine or tryptophan is not found at the CDR3 terminus, so this likely reflects a read error. The DNA is left out, because the CDR3 cannot be placed on it with certainty; the CDR3 is given as TCRdb lists it. The chain links TRBV27 to TRBJ2-7; TRBD1, the D gene given by the table, was not confirmed from the DNA. Germline V lookup: CDR1 MNHEY, CDR2 SMNVEV (reference sequence). 14 amino acids form the CDR3, both terminal residues included. The CDR3 loop is CASSPGQGLRERYL.

This clonotype was seen ten or more times. The chain uses TRBV5-1 and TRBJ1-1, with D perhaps matching TRBD1 (5 bases). CDR3 length: 15 amino acids. Per the germline V gene, CDR1 is SGHRS and CDR2 is YFSETQ. V shed 2 bases and J shed 4 bases, with 15 bases lying between them. CDR3 region: CASSLNTGVGTEAFF. As DNA, the CDR3 is TGCGCCAGCAGCTTAAATACGGGGGTAGGCACTGAAGCTTTCTTT.

This clonotype was counted ten times or more. The genes are TRBV20-1 and TRBJ1-2, with D uncertain. There are 15 residues in the CDR3. The V end was cut by 1 base, the J end by 1 base, with 13 bases between. Germline V gene sequence: CDR1 DFQATT, CDR2 SNEGSKA (reference sequence). This chain's CDR3 is CSARANRGNNYGYTF. CDR3 nucleotide sequence: TGCAGTGCTAGAGCTAACAGAGGGAATAACTATGGCTACACCTTC.

This clonotype was seen ten or more times. This chain uses TRBV20-1 with TRBJ2-5, with 7 bases aligning to TRBD1. CDR1 and CDR2 (germline): DFQATT, SNEGSKA (reference sequence). There are 15 residues in the CDR3. V trimming: 0 bases; J trimming: 5 bases; junction bases outside the gene matches: 9. The CDR3 sequence: CSARDPRQGYETQYF. DNA for the CDR3: TGCAGTGCTAGAGATCCGAGACAGGGTTACGAGACCCAGTACTTC.

This clonotype has a count of ten or more. The chain links TRBV20-1 to TRBJ2-1; D unclear. There are 13 residues in the CDR3. CDR1 is DFQATT and CDR2 is SNEGSKA in the germline V gene (reference sequence). V was clipped by 0 bases and J by 5 bases, with 8 bases between them. The chain's CDR3 is CSARDPGHNEQFF. The CDR3 region has the DNA TGCAGTGCTAGAGATCCAGGACACAATGAGCAGTTCTTC.

Regarding this clonotype: This may be a read error: a much more frequent sequence differs by one nucleotide. The V gene is TRBV14, the J gene TRBJ1-1; D call uncertain. Germline V gene lookup returns CDR1 SGHDN and CDR2 FVKESK. This CDR3 contains 15 residues. V lost 4 bases and J lost 1, with 13 bases in between. CDR3 amino acids: CASSPSLYTNTEAFF. CDR3 coding DNA: TGTGCCAGCAGCCCATCACTCTACACGAACACTGAAGCTTTCTTT.

In its sample, this clonotype was seen many times. The rearrangement links TRBV28 to TRBJ2-4; D may be TRBD2 (5 bases). The V end was cut by 3 bases, the J end by 1 base, with 7 bases between. There are 14 residues in the CDR3. Germline assignment: CDR1 MDHEN and CDR2 SYDVKM. The CDR3 DNA reads TGTGCCAGCAGTTTGGCGGGCGCCAAAAACATTCAGTACTTC. Encoded protein: CASSLAGAKNIQYF.

CDR3 protein: CASRQGTSGIADTQYF. In DNA, the CDR3 is TGCGCCAGCAGGCAGGGGACTAGCGGGATTGCAGATACGCAGTATTTT. V and J are TRBV5-1 and TRBJ2-3; 13 bases line up with TRBD2. J lost 4 bases, V lost 5 bases, and 7 bases had no gene match. The CDR3 contains 16 residues. Germline V gene sequence: CDR1 SGHRS, CDR2 YFSETQ.

There are many counts of this clonotype. The J gene is TRBJ1-5, the V gene TRBV27, with a weak D call TRBD1 (6 bases). Germline V gene data show CDR1 as MNHEY and CDR2 as SMNVEV (reference sequence). V shed 6 bases and J shed 3 bases, with 12 bases lying between them. This CDR3 is built from 14 residues. For the CDR3, the DNA is TGTGCCAGCAGCGGAACAGGGCCCAATCAGCCCCAGCATTTT. This codes for CASSGTGPNQPQHF.

This clonotype was seen at least ten times. V gene TRBV12-3 or TRBV12-4 combines with J gene TRBJ1-5; 7 bases align to TRBD1. The V and J ends lost 8 bases and 2 bases, in that order; junction bases with no gene match: 6. This CDR3 region has 14 residues. The DNA for the CDR3 is TGTGCCAGCGGACCAACAGGGGGCAATCAGCCCCAGCATTTT. This sequence encodes CASGPTGGNQPQHF.

The CDR3: CASRTRQGGEAFF. CDR3 in DNA: TGTGCCAGCAGAACAAGACAGGGAGGAGAAGCTTTCTTT. This chain joins TRBV12-3 or TRBV12-4 and TRBJ1-1; TRBD1 aligns across 7 bases. The CDR3 spans 13 residues. V shed 6 bases and J 8 bases; nucleotides not matched to a gene: 9.

This clonotype was detected many times. The genes are TRBV12-3 or TRBV12-4 and TRBJ1-1, with D unclear. The length of the CDR3 is 13 residues. The V gene lost 7 bases and the J gene lost 1 base, with 10 bases spanning the gap. The CDR3 sequence: CASNTHGNTEAFF. The DNA for the CDR3 is TGTGCCAGCAACACTCATGGGAACACTGAAGCTTTCTTT.

This clonotype was seen many times. The chain links TRBV20-1 to TRBJ2-1; D not certain. CDR3 size: 14 residues. The germline CDR1 and CDR2 sequences are DFQATT and SNEGSKA (reference sequence). Trimming cost V 0 bases and J 7 bases, with 13 bases left between them. CDR3 sequence (DNA): TGCAGTGCTAGAGATGGGATATACGGTAATGAGCAGTTCTTC. This sequence encodes CSARDGIYGNEQFF.

There are many counts of this clonotype. J is TRBJ1-3 and V is TRBV30; D remains unclear. Per germline, CDR1 GTSNPN and CDR2 SVGIG (reference sequence). V gave up 1 base and J gave up 2 bases, with 6 bases separating them. This CDR3 region has 13 residues. The CDR3 loop reads CAWSANTGNTIYF. CDR3 DNA sequence: TGTGCCTGGAGTGCCAATACTGGAAACACCATATATTTT.

Many counts were recorded for this clonotype. CDR3 protein: CSATRTGGHEQYF. CDR3 DNA: TGCAGTGCTACCAGGACAGGCGGCCACGAGCAGTACTTC. The chain joins TRBV20-1 to TRBJ2-7, with 7 bases matching TRBD1. Trimming at V came to 4 bases and at J to 5 bases, leaving 8 bases not matched to a gene. Germline CDR1 DFQATT, CDR2 SNEGSKA (reference sequence). The CDR3 length is 13 residues.

This clonotype was recorded many times. This rearrangement joins TRBV7-2 to TRBJ2-3, with D hard to call. V was cut by 8 bases and J by 2 bases, with 8 bases left in between. In germline, CDR1 is SGHTA, CDR2 FQGNSA. The CDR3 has 12 residues. CDR3 DNA sequence: TGTGCCAGCGGAGAGTACACAGATACGCAGTATTTT. Translated, it gives CASGEYTDTQYF.

This clonotype was recorded many times. The genes are TRBV7-2 and TRBJ2-1, with no clear D. V lost 3 bases and J lost 0, with 15 bases in between. The length of the CDR3 is 17 residues. The germline V gene encodes CDR1 SGHTA and CDR2 FQGNSA. The CDR3 DNA sequence: TGTGCCAGCAGCTTGTCTCTTACACTCGCCTCCTACAATGAGCAGTTCTTC. It translates to CASSLSLTLASYNEQFF.

This clonotype was counted ten times or more. The chain is built from TRBV15 and TRBJ2-3; the D is unclear. Germline-derived CDR1 and CDR2 are LNHNV and YYDKDF (reference sequence). CDR3 length: 14 residues. Trimming pared 0 bases from V and 1 base from J, leaving 5 bases between. The chain's CDR3 is CATSRDSGTDTQYF. In nucleotides, the CDR3 is TGTGCCACCAGCAGAGATTCGGGCACAGATACGCAGTATTTT. Full variable domain (outside the CDR3, taken from reference TRBV15 and TRBJ2-3): DAMVIQNPRYQVTQFGKPVTLSCSQTLNHNVMYWYQQKSSQAPKLLFHYYDKDFNNEADTPDNFQSRRPNTSFCFLDIRSPGLGDTAMYLCATSRDSGTDTQYFGPGTRLTVL.

In this sample, this clonotype turned up many times. The chain carries TRBV5-1 and TRBJ2-1, with D unresolved. The CDR3 is 16 residues long. CDR1 is SGHRS, CDR2 YFSETQ, per germline. V shed 4 bases and J shed 0 bases, with 14 bases lying between them. The DNA of the CDR3 is TGCGCCAGCAGCATGCTTGACTTGAGCTCCTACAATGAGCAGTTCTTC. This translates into CASSMLDLSSYNEQFF.

This clonotype was counted many times. This chain uses TRBV29-1 with TRBJ2-7; TRBD1 aligns across 9 bases. The CDR3 is 15 amino acids. V was pared by 3 bases and J by 3 bases, with 9 bases of the junction left unmatched. Germline V CDR1 and CDR2: SQVTM, ANQGSEA. The CDR3 loop is CSVEMGQGGGYEQYF. The CDR3 region has the DNA TGCAGCGTTGAGATGGGACAGGGAGGGGGCTACGAGCAGTACTTC.

This clonotype showed up many times. The chain uses TRBV12-3 or TRBV12-4 and TRBJ2-7; tentative D call: TRBD1 (6 bases). V lost 3 bases and J 6 bases, leaving 12 bases between the germline ends. The CDR3 sequence is 13 residues long. The CDR3 region is CASSFNREGEQYF. For the CDR3, the DNA is TGTGCCAGCAGTTTTAACAGGGAAGGCGAGCAGTACTTC.

The chain combines TRBV28 with TRBJ1-5, with D perhaps TRBD1 (5 bases). Germline-derived CDR1 and CDR2 are MDHEN and SYDVKM. The ends were cut back, 2 bases at V and 7 bases at J, with 12 bases in the middle. There are 14 residues in the CDR3. DNA of the CDR3: TGTGCCAGCAGTTTAGGGGACTACGGGCAGCCCCAGCATTTT. This sequence encodes CASSLGDYGQPQHF.

This clonotype was detected once. A much larger clone differs by one base, so this may be a read error. This chain connects TRBV7-9 to TRBJ2-4; the D is unclear. Germline V lookup: CDR1 SEHNR, CDR2 FQNEAQ (reference sequence). CDR3 size: 10 residues. For the CDR3, the DNA is TGTTCCAGCAGCTCTAACATTCAGTACTTC. Protein: CSSSSNIQYF.

This clonotype was picked up many times. One junction end disagrees with the germline gene, perhaps due to a read error. V usage is TRBV7-2 and J usage is TRBJ1-1, with D uncertain. The CDR3 loop spans 14 amino acids. Germline V gene sequence: CDR1 SGHTA, CDR2 FQGNSA. The CDR3 loop reads CASSLQGSNTEAFF. DNA of the CDR3: TGCGCCAGCAGCTTGCAAGGGTCCAACACTGAAGCTTTCTTT.